Listed below are T cell receptor beta chains from one sample, sequenced in a study of graft-versus-host responses after intestinal transplantation. Data came from immunoSEQ multiplex PCR; TCRdb stores just in-frame clones and leaves some out. The sample contains about 130,000 clones, 85% to 95% of which appear only once. For these receptors, no antigen is known. Sequencing was performed on unstimulated CD4+ T cells sorted from spleen or lymph node cells, taken before intestinal transplant. Every receptor here comes from a human donor who received an intestinal transplant. Each CDR3 is given with its conserved first and last residue. Each record gives: V gene, D gene, J gene, clone size, CDR3 DNA, CDR3 protein. D genes are given only for firm matches. Where a row states a size, it is once, few, many or the class of an expanded clone; other rows omit it.

v_gene: TRBV15
d_gene: -
j_gene: TRBJ1-2
abundance: -
CDR3nt: TGTGCCACCGAACCCGCCGGAGACGTAAAAAGTCGCGGCTACACCTTC
CDR3aa: CATEPAGDVKSRGYTF

v_gene: TRBV5-1
d_gene: -
j_gene: TRBJ2-1
abundance: -
CDR3nt: TGCGCCAGCAGCTTGGATAGCTCCTACAATGAGCAGTTCTTC
CDR3aa: CASSLDSSYNEQFF

v_gene: TRBV18
d_gene: -
j_gene: TRBJ2-3
abundance: once
CDR3nt: TGTGCCAGCTCTGCCCGGACGGGACGAGATACGCAGTATTTT
CDR3aa: CASSARTGRDTQYF

v_gene: TRBV5-1
d_gene: -
j_gene: TRBJ2-7
abundance: -
CDR3nt: TGCGCCAGCAGCTTGGTTCAGGGGACCTACGAGCAGTACTTC
CDR3aa: CASSLVQGTYEQYF

v_gene: TRBV5-4
d_gene: TRBD2
j_gene: TRBJ2-2
abundance: -
CDR3nt: TGTGCCAGCAGTAACTTAGCGGGGGGCTGGAACACCGGGGAGCTGTTTTTT
CDR3aa: CASSNLAGGWNTGELFF

v_gene: TRBV7-9
d_gene: TRBD2
j_gene: TRBJ2-5
abundance: -
CDR3nt: TGTGCCGCCTCCGGGGGGGGCGAGACCCAGTACTTC
CDR3aa: CAASGGGETQYF

v_gene: TRBV12-5
d_gene: -
j_gene: TRBJ2-3
abundance: -
CDR3nt: TGTGCTAGTGGGCCGGGCCTTGGCACAGATACGCAGTATTTT
CDR3aa: CASGPGLGTDTQYF

v_gene: TRBV5-1
d_gene: TRBD2
j_gene: TRBJ2-5
abundance: -
CDR3nt: TGCGCCAGCAGCAAAGGGACTAGCGGGCCGGAGACCCAGTACTTC
CDR3aa: CASSKGTSGPETQYF

v_gene: TRBV6-1
d_gene: -
j_gene: TRBJ1-4
abundance: -
CDR3nt: TGTGCCAGCCAGGGAAACAGCAATGAAAAACTGTTTTTT
CDR3aa: CASQGNSNEKLFF

v_gene: TRBV6-1
d_gene: -
j_gene: TRBJ2-3
abundance: -
CDR3nt: TGTGCCAGCAGTGCGCAGGGGCCAGATACGCAGTATTTT
CDR3aa: CASSAQGPDTQYF

v_gene: TRBV5-5
d_gene: -
j_gene: TRBJ2-3
abundance: -
CDR3nt: TGTGCCAGCAGCTTGGTTGGAGAGAATACGCAGTATTTT
CDR3aa: CASSLVGENTQYF